The next 31 T cell receptor beta chains were all read from a single sample in a study of T cell repertoires in cytomegalovirus infection. In TCRdb, the reads were re-called with MiXCR into one record per CDR3 protein. This table has 300,000 to 400,000 distinct CDR3 sequences, approximately 25% appearing once. Their antigens are not known. Material: cultured PBMCs, obtained from culture after CMV antigen stimulation. These receptors all stem from a human donor in good health (CMV status not recorded). Some clones in this sample may be carry-over from other donors' samples.

At least ten counts were recorded for this clonotype. This chain uses TRBV6-2 or TRBV6-3 with TRBJ2-7; D unresolved. V shed 2 bases and J shed 3 bases, with 14 bases lying between them. Germline values: CDR1 MNHEY, CDR2 SVGEGT. The CDR3 extends over 15 amino acids. This CDR3 is CASSYRSPPSYEQYV. CDR3 nucleotide sequence: TGTGCCAGCAGTTACCGGTCCCCGCCGAGCTACGAGCAGTACGTC.

This clonotype was seen a few times. The chain carries TRBV28 and TRBJ2-1, with 7 bases lining up with TRBD2. The germline gives CDR1 MDHEN, CDR2 SYDVKM. This CDR3 spans 16 amino acids. V shed 5 bases and J 0 bases; nucleotides not matched to a gene: 7. CDR3 loop: CASSQTSASSYNEQFF. In nucleotides, the CDR3 is TGTGCCAGCAGTCAAACTAGCGCCAGCTCCTACAATGAGCAGTTCTTC.

This chain joins TRBV7-3 and TRBJ2-1; 8 nucleotides line up with TRBD2. The CDR3 extends over 15 amino acids. Germline values: CDR1 SGHTA, CDR2 FQGTGA. Trimming removed 2 bases from V and 4 bases from J; junction bases left unmatched: 4. CDR3 coding DNA: TGTGCCAGCAGCTTATCTAGCGGGTATTACAATGAGCAGTTCTTC. As protein: CASSLSSGYYNEQFF.

This clonotype was seen a handful of times. The CDR3 nucleotides read TGTGCCAGTATTAATCTCAACGGCTACACCTTC. Amino acids: CASINLNGYTF. The chain links TRBV19 to TRBJ1-2; D gene unclear. The germline V gene encodes CDR1 LNHDA and CDR2 SQIVND (reference sequence). The CDR3 runs to 11 residues. Between the trimmed V and J ends, which lost 7 bases and 8 bases, there was a span of 11 bases.

This clonotype was counted ten times or more. The chain employs TRBV19 and TRBJ1-5; 9 bases are a match to TRBD1. CDR1 and CDR2 from the germline V gene are LNHDA and SQIVND (reference sequence). This CDR3 contains 15 residues. V shed 3 bases, J shed 4 bases, and the junction held 4 bases outside the gene matches. The CDR3 sequence is CASSITGGKNQPQHF. The DNA for the CDR3 is TGTGCCAGTAGTATCACAGGGGGCAAAAATCAGCCCCAGCATTTT.

At least ten counts were recorded for this clonotype. This chain links TRBV7-2 with TRBJ1-3; no definite D call. Germline V lookup: CDR1 SGHTA, CDR2 FQGNSA. The CDR3 covers 12 residues. The ends were cut back, 4 bases at V and 7 bases at J, with 8 bases in the middle. The CDR3 DNA sequence: TGTGCCAGCAGCTCCCCGCCGAACACCATATATTTT. This sequence encodes CASSSPPNTIYF.

This clonotype has more than one count but fewer than ten. The chain has TRBV12-3 or TRBV12-4 and TRBJ2-5; 7 bases line up with TRBD2. Trimming removed 4 bases from V and 4 bases from J; junction bases left unmatched: 3. The CDR3 has 13 residues. DNA of the CDR3: TGTGCCAGCAGTTATCGCGGGGGAGAGACCCAGTACTTC. Amino acid sequence: CASSYRGGETQYF.

The gene calls are TRBV19 and TRBJ2-7; 8 bases are shared with TRBD2. Looked up from germline, CDR1 is LNHDA and CDR2 is SQIVND (reference sequence). CDR3 length: 15 amino acids. V dropped 3 bases and J dropped 2; count of bases not matched to a gene: 6. The CDR3 nucleotides are TGTGCCAGTAGTATGGGGTTAGCGGGACCCTACGAGCAGTACGTC. Amino acid sequence: CASSMGLAGPYEQYV.

This clonotype was seen more than once but under ten times. The CDR3 DNA follows: TGTGCCAGCAGTTTAATAGGGGCGAAGGACACCGGGGAGCTGTTTTTT. Its protein product is CASSLIGAKDTGELFF. The chain carries TRBV27 and TRBJ2-2, with D possibly being TRBD1 (5 bases). This CDR3 contains 16 residues. Trimming stripped 2 bases from V and 3 bases from J, with 13 bases between. Germline V gene sequence: CDR1 MNHEY, CDR2 SMNVEV (reference sequence).

This clonotype was counted many times. The chain joins TRBV7-2 to TRBJ1-5; D is unresolved. The V and J ends lost 5 bases and 2 bases respectively, with 10 bases between them. Germline V gene data show CDR1 as SGHTA and CDR2 as FQGNSA. The CDR3 covers 14 residues. The CDR3 DNA follows: TGTGCCAGCAGCCCCGTTGGCGGCAATCAGCCCCAGCATTTT. This translates into CASSPVGGNQPQHF.

This clonotype occurred a few times. The genes are TRBV28 and TRBJ1-2; D uncertain. V was pared by 4 bases and J by 4 bases, with 16 bases between. The length of the CDR3 is 15 residues. Germline CDR1 is MDHEN and CDR2 is SYDVKM. CDR3 sequence (DNA): TGTGCCAGCAGTTCCTTCCCCGGAGAGCCCTATGGCTACACCTTC. Translation gives CASSSFPGEPYGYTF.

This clonotype showed up just a few times. The chain combines TRBV27 with TRBJ1-6, with D unclear. The CDR3 covers 14 residues. In germline, CDR1 is MNHEY, CDR2 SMNVEV (reference sequence). Trimming cost V 6 bases and J 7 bases, with 13 bases left between them. The CDR3, as DNA: TGTGCCAGCAGAGCCCACAGCGAAAATTCACCCCTCCACTTT. It encodes CASRAHSENSPLHF.

This clonotype appeared a few times. V gene TRBV20-1 combines with J gene TRBJ2-5; D is perhaps TRBD2 (5 bases). The length of the CDR3 is 15 residues. Per germline, CDR1 DFQATT and CDR2 SNEGSKA (reference sequence). V gave up 4 bases and J gave up 5 bases, with 20 bases separating them. The CDR3 bases are TGCAGTGCTACGATTAGCGCTGGTACCGGTGAGACCCAGTACTTC. Its protein product is CSATISAGTGETQYF.

This chain connects TRBV7-8 to TRBJ2-1; 7 bases match TRBD2. This CDR3 has 17 residues. Germline assignment: CDR1 SGHVS and CDR2 FQNEAQ. Trimming removed 8 bases from V and 2 bases from J; junction bases left unmatched: 15. The CDR3 is CASFPHRSGVPYNEQFF. CDR3 bases: TGTGCCAGCTTCCCCCACAGAAGCGGGGTCCCCTACAATGAGCAGTTCTTC.

The table lists this clonotype with many counts. The rearrangement joins TRBV7-2 to TRBJ2-2; 10 bases map to TRBD2. The trim removed 4 bases at V and 3 bases at J, leaving 5 bases unmatched. CDR3 size: 16 residues. Germline CDR1 and CDR2: SGHTA and FQGNSA. The DNA of the CDR3 is TGTGCCAGCAGCTGGGGACTAGCGCTATACACCGGGGAGCTGTTTTTT. It is translated as CASSWGLALYTGELFF.

V gene TRBV7-9 combines with J gene TRBJ2-7, with D unclear. Germline assignment: CDR1 SEHNR and CDR2 FQNEAQ (reference sequence). CDR3 length equals 13 residues. V was shortened by 5 bases and J by 4 bases, with 12 bases between the two germline ends. CDR3 DNA sequence: TGTGCCAGCAGCCCCGGGTCAAGGTACGAGCAGTACTTC. As protein: CASSPGSRYEQYF.

This clonotype has just a few counts. The rearrangement uses TRBV28 and TRBJ2-1; either TRBD1 or TRBD2 may fit D (6 bases each). Germline lookup yields CDR1 MDHEN and CDR2 SYDVKM. Trimming left V 8 bases short and J 6 bases short, with 17 bases between. The CDR3 loop spans 14 amino acids. DNA of the CDR3: TGTGCCAGCCAAGGAGGGTCAGGGGTCAATGAGCAGTTCTTC. Translation gives CASQGGSGVNEQFF. Supplemented by reference TRBV28 and TRBJ2-1, the full variable domain reads DVKVTQSSRYLVKRTGEKVFLECVQDMDHENMFWYRQDPGLGLRLIYFSYDVKMKEKGDIPEGYSVSREKKERFSLILESASTNQTSMYLCASQGGSGVNEQFFGPGTRLTVL.

As regards this clonotype: A read error may account for a junction end that differs from germline. The chain is built from TRBV7-6 and TRBJ2-5, with a weak D call TRBD1 (6 bases). This CDR3 has 13 residues. In germline, CDR1 is SGHVS, CDR2 FNYEAQ. Here the CDR3 reads CASSVTGMETQYF. Here the CDR3 DNA reads TGTGCTAGCAGCGTTACAGGGATGGAGACCCAGTACTTC.

The rearrangement uses TRBV7-2 and TRBJ1-5; no definite D call. Trimming removed 1 base at V and 5 bases at J, with 9 bases between. Germline V lookup: CDR1 SGHTA, CDR2 FQGNSA. The CDR3 contains 14 residues. CDR3: CASSLVPSDQPQHF. In nucleotides, the CDR3 is TGTGCCAGCAGCTTAGTCCCCTCAGATCAGCCCCAGCATTTT.

This sequence joins TRBV3-1 and TRBJ2-7; 10 nucleotides align to TRBD1. V was pared by 2 bases and J by 4 bases, with 5 bases of the junction left unmatched. The CDR3 covers 15 residues. Per the germline V gene, CDR1 is LGHDT and CDR2 is YNNKEL (reference sequence). CDR3 sequence (DNA): TGTGCCAGCAGCCAACCAGGACAGGGGGTATACGAGCAGTACTTC. This encodes CASSQPGQGVYEQYF.

This clonotype was seen a handful of times. This chain uses TRBV5-4 with TRBJ1-1, with unresolved D. From germline, CDR1 is SGHNT and CDR2 YYREEE (reference sequence). This CDR3 has 14 residues. V lost 0 bases and J lost 1, with 7 bases in between. The DNA for the CDR3 is TGTGCCAGCAGCTTGGATCGGGGGAACACTGAAGCTTTCTTT. This gives the protein CASSLDRGNTEAFF.

In its sample, this clonotype was seen many times. The chain is built from TRBV15 and TRBJ1-5, with no clear D. V shed 3 bases and J shed 1 base, with 7 bases lying between them. The CDR3 length is 14 residues. Germline values: CDR1 LNHNV, CDR2 YYDKDF (reference sequence). The DNA for the CDR3 is TGTGCCACCAGCAGGACGGGGAGCAATCAGCCCCAGCATTTT. It yields the protein CATSRTGSNQPQHF.

This clonotype has only a few counts. The V and J genes are TRBV11-2 and TRBJ1-5; TRBD1 might be the D (5 bases). V was cut by 0 bases and J by 4 bases, with 10 bases left in between. The CDR3 totals 15 residues. CDR1 SGHAT and CDR2 FQNNGV come from the germline V gene. DNA for the CDR3: TGTGCCAGCAGCTTAGATCGGAGGGGTAATCAGCCCCAGCATTTT. As protein: CASSLDRRGNQPQHF.

V is TRBV7-9 and J is TRBJ2-5, with TRBD2 as a possible D gene (6 bases). The germline V and J ends were trimmed by 3 bases and 5 bases, with 10 bases remaining between them. CDR1 SEHNR and CDR2 FQNEAQ come from the germline V gene (reference sequence). The CDR3 is 13 residues long. CDR3 in amino acids: CASSFLGLETQYF. As DNA, the CDR3 is TGTGCCAGCAGCTTTCTGGGACTTGAGACCCAGTACTTC.

This clonotype was recorded at least ten times. The V gene is TRBV7-3, the J gene TRBJ2-1; the match to TRBD2 covers 15 bases. V was clipped by 5 bases and J by 8 bases; unmatched bases: 10. The CDR3 loop spans 17 amino acids. Germline loops: CDR1 SGHTA, CDR2 FQGTGA. CDR3 sequence (DNA): TGTGCCAGCAGCCCCCACGGACTAGCGGGAGGGGTCGATGAGCAGTTCTTC. This encodes CASSPHGLAGGVDEQFF.

V usage is TRBV6-2 or TRBV6-3 and J usage is TRBJ1-5, with 9 bases aligning to TRBD1. Trimming at V came to 5 bases and at J to 3 bases, leaving 14 bases not matched to a gene. Germline-derived CDR1 and CDR2 are MNHEY and SVGEGT. The CDR3 has 18 amino acids. The CDR3 sequence is CASSNPGTGGLVNQPQHF. The CDR3, as DNA: TGTGCCAGCAGTAACCCCGGTACAGGGGGCCTGGTCAATCAGCCCCAGCATTTT.

This chain links TRBV7-2 with TRBJ1-5, with a tentative D call TRBD1 (6 bases). V was trimmed by 3 bases and J by 3 bases, leaving 12 bases between them. CDR1 is SGHTA, CDR2 FQGNSA, per germline. The CDR3 has 15 amino acids. The CDR3 DNA reads as TGTGCCAGCAGCTTTTCAGGGGAGGTCAATCAGCCCCAGCATTTT. Translated, it gives CASSFSGEVNQPQHF.

V usage is TRBV27 and J usage is TRBJ2-7; tentatively, D is TRBD2 (5 bases). V lost 6 bases to trimming and J lost 7 bases, with 19 bases between them. Germline lookup yields CDR1 MNHEY and CDR2 SMNVEV (reference sequence). This CDR3 region has 14 residues. Here the CDR3 DNA reads TGTGCCAGCAGCCCCGTTACCACGGGAAGTGAGCAGTACTTC. Translated: CASSPVTTGSEQYF.

The chain recombines TRBV6-5 with TRBJ1-6; D gene ambiguous. CDR1 is MNHEY and CDR2 is SVGAGI in the germline V gene. Between the trimmed V and J ends, which lost 2 bases and 2 bases, there was a span of 1 base. The CDR3 is 13 residues long. The CDR3 DNA is TGTGCCAGCAGTTACGCCTATAATTCACCCCTCCACTTT. Protein: CASSYAYNSPLHF.

The chain has TRBV20-1 and TRBJ2-1, with D tentatively TRBD2 (6 bases). The germline V and J ends were trimmed by 3 bases and 8 bases, with 17 bases remaining between them. The germline gives CDR1 DFQATT, CDR2 SNEGSKA (reference sequence). This CDR3 contains 14 residues. The CDR3 nucleotides read TGCAGTGCTAGCTCCAGCGGGCTTAACGATGAGCAGTTCTTC. Protein product: CSASSSGLNDEQFF.

This clonotype was counted between two and nine times. V is TRBV6-1 and J is TRBJ2-7; a possible D gene is TRBD2 (6 bases). Germline assignment: CDR1 MNHNS and CDR2 SASEGT. Trimming cost V 6 bases and J 5 bases, with 14 bases left between them. The CDR3 extends over 13 amino acids. The CDR3 DNA reads as TGTGCCAGCAGGGAGGGTGGGCCGGACGAGCAGTACGTC. It yields the protein CASREGGPDEQYV.